The 5 T cell receptor beta chains listed next were all sequenced from one sample in a study of identical twins. One entry per CDR3 protein results from TCRdb running MiXCR on the 5' RACE reads. Of hundreds of thousands of distinct CDR3 sequences in the sample, around 8.6% were seen once. The sample was also linked to a second study, of yellow fever vaccine responses in identical twins.

The specimen sequenced was PBMCs. The source is a woman aged 18 to 35 in good health.

This clonotype has ten or more counts. The genes are TRBV7-8 and TRBJ2-1; a weak D match, TRBD2 (7 bases). Looked up from germline, CDR1 is SGHVS and CDR2 is FQNEAQ. CDR3 length equals 14 residues. Deletions cut 1 base from V and 8 bases from J, with 12 bases between. CDR3: CASSLEGGADEQFF. The CDR3 coding sequence is TGTGCCAGCAGCTTAGAGGGGGGGGCGGATGAGCAGTTCTTC.

This clonotype was counted at least ten times. V gene TRBV12-3 or TRBV12-4 combines with J gene TRBJ2-3, with unresolved D. This CDR3 spans 13 amino acids. V lost 9 bases to trimming and J lost 2 bases, with 12 bases between them. CDR3 loop: CASRGRNTDTQYF. Written as DNA, the CDR3 is TGTGCCAGTCGTGGACGAAACACAGATACGCAGTATTTT.

This chain joins TRBV9 and TRBJ2-7; no reliable D call. CDR3 length: 9 amino acids. Trimming pared 8 bases from V and 6 bases from J, leaving 6 bases between. CDR1 SGDLS and CDR2 YYNGEE come from the germline V gene. CDR3 residues: CARRIEQYF. The CDR3 DNA sequence: TGTGCCAGGCGGATCGAGCAGTACTTC.

Concerning this clonotype itself: It may be a read error: a sequence one base away is much more abundant. The chain carries TRBV10-3 and TRBJ2-5; no reliable D call. The CDR3 contains 12 residues. CDR1 and CDR2 (germline): ENHRY, SYGVKD. As DNA, the CDR3 is TGTGCCATCAGGGGGATCAAAGAGACCCATTACTTC. Protein: CAIRGIKETHYF.

This clonotype occurred a few times. The chain is built from TRBV28 and TRBJ2-7, with unresolved D. CDR3 length equals 15 residues. Between the trimmed V and J ends, which lost 3 bases and 2 bases, there was a span of 14 bases. Germline V gene lookup returns CDR1 MDHEN and CDR2 SYDVKM. DNA for the CDR3: TGTGCCAGCAGTTTGGGCCCCGGGCCTCCCTACGAGCAGTACTTC. This translates into CASSLGPGPPYEQYF.